The next 16 T cell receptor beta chains were all read from a single sample in a study of technical replicates of blood from several donors. Sequencing was performed with immunoSEQ multiplex PCR; in TCRdb, only in-frame clones are kept and a portion is missing. The sample includes tens of thousands of clones, around 94% seen only once; the top ten take about 0.35%. Sequenced material: T cells isolated from PBMCs. The origin of the receptors is a human donor in good health.

This chain connects TRBV9 to TRBJ2-4; D is perhaps TRBD2 (6 bases). From germline, CDR1 is SGDLS and CDR2 YYNGEE. The CDR3 loop spans 15 amino acids. Trimming pared 3 bases from V and 9 bases from J, leaving 19 bases between. In nucleotides, the CDR3 is TGTGCCAGCAGCGGCGTTGACCCGGGGACTTCCATTCAGTACTTC. This codes for CASSGVDPGTSIQYF. Using reference TRBV9 and TRBJ2-4 for the parts outside the CDR3, the full variable domain is DSGVTQTPKHLITATGQRVTLRCSPRSGDLSVYWYQQSLDQGLQFLIQYYNGEERAKGNILERFSAQQFPDLHSELNLSSLELGDSALYFCASSGVDPGTSIQYFGAGTRLSVL.

The chain has TRBV29-1 and TRBJ1-1; perhaps TRBD1 as D (5 bases). V was pared by 7 bases and J by 5 bases, with 11 bases between. Germline values: CDR1 SQVTM, CDR2 ANQGSEA. CDR3 length: 11 residues. CDR3 region: CSGSGYTEAFF. The CDR3 DNA sequence: TGCAGCGGATCAGGGTATACTGAAGCTTTCTTT.

V gene TRBV7-3 combines with J gene TRBJ2-7; D not certain. V was pared by 3 bases and J by 2 bases, with 8 bases between. Germline CDR1 is SGHTA and CDR2 is FQGTGA. This CDR3 is built from 13 residues. The DNA of the CDR3 is TGTGCCAGCAGCTTGAGTGAGGCCTACGAGCAGTACTTC. This gives the protein CASSLSEAYEQYF.

This clone appeared a single time. J is TRBJ1-2 and V is TRBV29-1, with D tentatively TRBD1 (5 bases). The CDR3 spans 12 residues. CDR1 SQVTM and CDR2 ANQGSEA come from the germline V gene. V lost 6 bases, J lost 6 bases, and 14 bases lay in between. The CDR3 sequence: CSVPQVTDGYTF. The CDR3 DNA sequence: TGCAGCGTCCCACAGGTTACGGATGGCTACACCTTC.

The V gene is TRBV19, the J gene TRBJ2-2, with 8 positions matching TRBD1. The CDR3 has 16 amino acids. V lost 3 bases and J lost 0; bases outside the gene matches: 3. Looked up from germline, CDR1 is LNHDA and CDR2 is SQIVND (reference sequence). The CDR3 region is CASSILGQANTGELFF. For the CDR3, the DNA is TGTGCCAGTAGTATTCTGGGACAGGCGAACACCGGGGAGCTGTTTTTT.

The chain combines TRBV6-1 with TRBJ1-4; 8 nucleotides align to TRBD1. Trimming cost V 2 bases and J 8 bases; bases outside gene matches: 13. The CDR3 is made up of 17 amino acids. The germline gives CDR1 MNHNS, CDR2 SASEGT. The DNA for the CDR3 is TGTGCCAGCAGTGAATTACCACTTTGGACAGGGAAAGAAAAACTGTTTTTT. This encodes CASSELPLWTGKEKLFF.

The CDR3 coding sequence is TGTGCCAGCAGTGACTCGACAGGGGGCGCAGATACGCAGTATTTT. Translation gives CASSDSTGGADTQYF. V gene TRBV6-4 combines with J gene TRBJ2-3, with TRBD1 matching over 10 bases. V shed 0 bases and J 4 bases; nucleotides not matched to a gene: 1. The CDR3 runs 15 residues. CDR1 and CDR2 from the germline V gene are MRHNA and SNTAGT.

V usage is TRBV30 and J usage is TRBJ1-1; D gene uncertain. The CDR3 is 13 amino acids. Germline lookup yields CDR1 GTSNPN and CDR2 SVGIG (reference sequence). Trimming took 4 bases from V and 3 from J, leaving 12 bases between them. In nucleotides, the CDR3 is TGTGCCTGGACCTTATCTGCAGACACTGAAGCTTTCTTT. As protein: CAWTLSADTEAFF.

The J gene is TRBJ1-1, the V gene TRBV29-1; D is ambiguous. The CDR3 is 12 amino acids. Trimming took 6 bases from V and 5 from J, leaving 13 bases between them. Germline V lookup: CDR1 SQVTM, CDR2 ANQGSEA. The CDR3 spells CSVTGGYTEAFF. The CDR3 DNA is TGCAGCGTGACGGGTGGGTATACTGAAGCTTTCTTT.

The rearrangement uses TRBV29-1 and TRBJ2-3; TRBD1 is a possible D gene (5 bases). In germline, CDR1 is SQVTM, CDR2 ANQGSEA. The CDR3 is 13 amino acids. Trimming pared 5 bases from V and 5 bases from J, leaving 14 bases between. The CDR3 DNA is TGCAGCGTTCTGGGAATGGGGCTAGATACGCAGTATTTT. Protein: CSVLGMGLDTQYF.

The gene calls are TRBV6-5 and TRBJ2-7; 7 nucleotides align to TRBD2. CDR1 is MNHEY, CDR2 SVGAGI, per germline. Trimming cost V 0 bases and J 13 bases; bases outside gene matches: 6. CDR3 length: 12 residues. The CDR3 DNA reads TGTGCCAGCAGTTACTCGTGGGAGGGCCTTTACTTC. Protein sequence: CASSYSWEGLYF.

The chain is built from TRBV7-9 and TRBJ1-1; TRBD1 is a possible D gene (6 bases). The V gene's germline CDR1 is SEHNR and CDR2 FQNEAQ (reference sequence). The CDR3 length is 14 residues. Trimming took 5 bases from V and 4 from J, leaving 14 bases between them. The CDR3: CASSLSYRVTEAFF. Here the CDR3 DNA reads TGTGCCAGCAGCCTATCCTACAGGGTCACTGAAGCTTTCTTT.

The CDR3 is CASSSIGWNEKLFF. The CDR3 DNA reads TGTGCCAGCAGCTCAATCGGGTGGAATGAAAAACTGTTTTTT. The V and J genes are TRBV7-2 and TRBJ1-4; unclear D gene. Trimming cost V 4 bases and J 5 bases, with 11 bases left between them. Germline CDR1 reads SGHTA; CDR2 reads FQGNSA. The CDR3 covers 14 residues.

The rearrangement uses TRBV29-1 and TRBJ2-4; D is uncertain. Per germline, CDR1 SQVTM and CDR2 ANQGSEA. V dropped 7 bases and J dropped 0 bases, with 13 bases sitting between them. The CDR3 covers 14 residues. DNA of the CDR3: TGCAGCGCTCTGTCCGTAATAGCCAAAAACATTCAGTACTTC. Protein: CSALSVIAKNIQYF.

This rearrangement joins TRBV13 to TRBJ2-2, with unresolved D. Trimming pared 1 base from V and 5 bases from J, leaving 11 bases between. This CDR3 has 15 residues. CDR1 is PRHDT, CDR2 FYEKMQ, per germline (reference sequence). This CDR3 reads CASSLVSQTTGELFF. In DNA form, the CDR3 reads TGTGCCAGCAGCTTAGTTTCCCAAACAACCGGGGAGCTGTTTTTT.

The chain employs TRBV2 and TRBJ1-2; D gene ambiguous. Trimming left V 6 bases short and J 0 bases short, with 14 bases between. CDR1 is SNHLY, CDR2 FYNNEI, per germline. This CDR3 is built from 15 residues. The CDR3 reads CASRPLGSTNYGYTF. The CDR3, as DNA: TGTGCCAGCAGGCCCCTGGGCTCCACTAACTATGGCTACACCTTC.